One sample yielded the 8 T cell receptor beta chains listed below, sequenced in a study of molecular identifiers for immune sequencing clone quantification. TCRdb itself ran the PCR reads through MiXCR, one entry per CDR3 protein. The sample lists roughly 86,000 distinct CDR3 sequences, around a fifth seen once, with about 0.85% in the top ten. Sequencing input: naive CD8+ T cells from blood, with Jurkat cell RNA spiked in. Indicated subset: FACS-sorted CD8+CD4-CCR7+CD45RA+ naive T cells. These receptors originate from a human donor in good health. Some libraries in this study had Jurkat cell RNA spiked in.

The sample holds many counts of this clonotype. The chain employs TRBV7-9 and TRBJ2-7, with D hard to call. This CDR3 has 14 residues. The germline CDR1 and CDR2 sequences are SEHNR and FQNEAQ (reference sequence). Trimming stripped 2 bases from V and 9 bases from J, with 17 bases between. The CDR3 bases are TGTGCCAGCAGCTTACCGCAGTTTCCGTGGTGGCAGTACTTC. It specifies CASSLPQFPWWQYF.

Turning to this clonotype: A read error may explain this, as a much larger clone is one base away. J is TRBJ1-3 and V is TRBV3-1, with a possible D match to TRBD1 (6 bases). CDR3 length: 17 residues. Germline V gene lookup returns CDR1 LGHDT and CDR2 YNNKEL (reference sequence). Between the trimmed V and J ends, which lost 4 bases and 0 bases, there was a span of 16 bases. CDR3 in DNA: TGTGCCAGCAGCCCCTGGGGGGGGGCCTACTCTGGAAACACCATATATTTT. Translated, it gives CASSPWGGAYSGNTIYF.

About this clonotype itself: A single base separates this from a much larger clone, so it may be a read error. V gene TRBV15 combines with J gene TRBJ1-3; perhaps TRBD1 as D (5 bases). The V gene's germline CDR1 is LNHNV and CDR2 YYDKDF (reference sequence). This CDR3 contains 14 residues. V lost 9 bases and J 0 bases, leaving 12 bases between the germline ends. Here the CDR3 DNA reads TGTGCCACTACGGGCAGGGCCTCTGGAAACACCATATATTTT. Protein sequence: CATTGRASGNTIYF.

This clonotype was found once. This chain connects TRBV5-1 to TRBJ2-7; no firm D call. From germline, CDR1 is SGHRS and CDR2 YFSETQ. The ends were cut back, 0 bases at V and 5 bases at J, with 9 bases in the middle. The CDR3 runs 13 residues. CDR3: CASSLAAPHEQYF. CDR3 nucleotide sequence: TGCGCCAGCAGCTTGGCGGCCCCGCACGAGCAGTACTTC.

This clonotype appeared many times. The chain combines TRBV7-2 with TRBJ2-1; 11 nucleotides agree with TRBD2. Per the germline V gene, CDR1 is SGHTA and CDR2 is FQGNSA. The V and J ends lost 2 bases and 9 bases, in that order; junction bases with no gene match: 12. The CDR3 has 17 amino acids. As DNA, the CDR3 is TGTGCCAGCAGCTTACCCCGCGTAGCGGGGGGGCCGGGTGAGCAGTTCTTC. Translated: CASSLPRVAGGPGEQFF. Full variable domain (remainder filled in from reference TRBV7-2 and TRBJ2-1): GAGVSQSPSNKVTEKGKDVELRCDPISGHTALYWYRQSLGQGLEFLIYFQGNSAPDKSGLPSDRFSAERTGGSVSTLTIQRTQQEDSAVYLCASSLPRVAGGPGEQFFGPGTRLTVL.

A word on this clonotype: This may be a read error: a much more frequent sequence differs by one nucleotide. The rearrangement links TRBV14 to TRBJ2-5; a possible D gene is TRBD2 (6 bases). The germline CDR1 and CDR2 sequences are SGHDN and FVKESK. V dropped 7 bases and J dropped 9 bases, with 18 bases sitting between them. This CDR3 comprises 13 residues. Here the CDR3 reads CASNPTWGEAQYF. DNA of the CDR3: TGTGCCAGCAACCCGACCTGGGGGGAGGCCCAGTACTTC.

This clonotype was seen a handful of times. The chain uses TRBV4-3 and TRBJ2-1, with TRBD2 identical over 9 bases. The CDR3 runs 20 residues. The germline V gene encodes CDR1 LGHNA and CDR2 YSLEER. V gave up 0 bases and J gave up 2 bases; unmatched junction bases: 14. The CDR3 loop reads CASSQDLGSGSAWAYNEQFF. CDR3 DNA: TGCGCCAGCAGCCAAGATCTAGGTAGCGGGAGTGCATGGGCCTACAATGAGCAGTTCTTC.

This clonotype was found many times. This sequence joins TRBV7-9 and TRBJ2-3, with TRBD2 matching 11 bases. Trimming took 8 bases from V and 2 from J; bases not matched to a gene: 6. CDR1 is SEHNR, CDR2 FQNEAQ, per germline (reference sequence). The CDR3 runs to 15 residues. CDR3 residues: CASSPTSGVTDTQYF. The CDR3 DNA sequence: TGTGCCAGCTCACCGACTAGCGGGGTCACAGATACGCAGTATTTT.